Listed below are T cell receptor beta chains from one sample, sequenced in a study of T cell changes during pregnancy in multiple sclerosis. Libraries were prepared by immunoSEQ multiplex PCR; TCRdb keeps only in-frame clonotypes and omits some of them. The table shows 48,000 or so clones, with 94% occurring only once. The source material was CD4+ T cells from peripheral blood mononuclear cells, sampled in the first trimester of pregnancy. These receptors originate from a female donor with multiple sclerosis, enrolled in a pregnancy study. The CDR3 runs from the conserved cysteine through the conserved F or W. A D gene is named only where the DNA matches it firmly.

j_gene: TRBJ1-6; v_gene: TRBV19; d_gene: TRBD1; CDR3nt: TGTGCCAGTACCAGGGGGACGCCGGCCCATTCACCCCTCCACTTT; CDR3aa: CASTRGTPAHSPLHF
j_gene: TRBJ2-3; v_gene: TRBV4-2; d_gene: TRBD2; CDR3nt: TGTGCCAGCAGCCACGGTAGAGGCGGGGGAGTTTCAGATACGCAGTATTTT; CDR3aa: CASSHGRGGGVSDTQYF
j_gene: TRBJ1-2; v_gene: TRBV9; d_gene: TRBD1; CDR3nt: TGTGCCAGCAGCTCCCGCGGGACAGGGGTCGGCTACACCTTC; CDR3aa: CASSSRGTGVGYTF
j_gene: TRBJ2-2; v_gene: TRBV27; d_gene: NA; CDR3nt: TGTGCCAGCCAGGCCGCAGGGGCGCTTACCACCGGGGAGCTGTTTTTT; CDR3aa: CASQAAGALTTGELFF
j_gene: TRBJ2-1; v_gene: TRBV6-1; d_gene: TRBD2; CDR3nt: TGTGCCAGCAGTGAACCTATCGGGACTAGCACCTTCAATGAGCAGTTCTTC; CDR3aa: CASSEPIGTSTFNEQFF
j_gene: TRBJ1-2; v_gene: TRBV19; d_gene: TRBD1; CDR3nt: TGTGCCAGTAGTATTGTGGGACAGGGGGCCGACCGGTATGGCTACACCTTC; CDR3aa: CASSIVGQGADRYGYTF
j_gene: TRBJ1-1; v_gene: TRBV19; d_gene: TRBD1; CDR3nt: TGTGCCAGTAGTATCCACTGGGACAGGGATATGAACACTGAAGCTTTCTTT; CDR3aa: CASSIHWDRDMNTEAFF
j_gene: TRBJ1-2; v_gene: TRBV7-2; d_gene: TRBD1; CDR3nt: TGTGCCAGCAAATCAGGGGGGTTTAACTATGGCTACACCTTC; CDR3aa: CASKSGGFNYGYTF
j_gene: TRBJ1-3; v_gene: TRBV7-9; d_gene: NA; CDR3nt: TGTGCCAGCGCCTTCCCGGCCGCCAGGGGCCGGGGAAACACCATATATTTT; CDR3aa: CASAFPAARGRGNTIYF
j_gene: TRBJ1-1; v_gene: TRBV18; d_gene: TRBD1; CDR3nt: TGTGCCAGCTCACCATTTTCCGGGACAGTCGATAACACTGAAGCTTTCTTT; CDR3aa: CASSPFSGTVDNTEAFF
j_gene: TRBJ1-1; v_gene: TRBV13; d_gene: NA; CDR3nt: TGTGCCAGCACCCCGCGAGGGTACACTGAAGCTTTCTTT; CDR3aa: CASTPRGYTEAFF
j_gene: TRBJ2-5; v_gene: TRBV11-2; d_gene: TRBD1; CDR3nt: TGTGCCAGCAGCTTGTACCAGGGGGCGCGGGAGACCCAGTACTTC; CDR3aa: CASSLYQGARETQYF
j_gene: TRBJ2-3; v_gene: TRBV18; d_gene: NA; CDR3nt: TGTGCCAGCTCAACCAGGGGGGATGCAGATACGCAGTATTTT; CDR3aa: CASSTRGDADTQYF
j_gene: TRBJ1-2; v_gene: TRBV30; d_gene: NA; CDR3nt: TGTGCCTGGAGTGTACGCAGTTATGGCTACACCTTC; CDR3aa: CAWSVRSYGYTF
j_gene: TRBJ1-1; v_gene: TRBV12-5; d_gene: NA; CDR3nt: TGTGCTACTGGGTGGGGGGACACTGAAGCTTTCTTT; CDR3aa: CATGWGDTEAFF
j_gene: TRBJ1-2; v_gene: TRBV6-6; d_gene: TRBD1; CDR3nt: TGTGCCAGCAGCTACCGGGACAGTTTAGTCACCTTC; CDR3aa: CASSYRDSLVTF
j_gene: TRBJ2-7; v_gene: TRBV15; d_gene: TRBD1; CDR3nt: TGTGCCACCAGCAAGTCGGCTGGACAGGGGGCTCCCGAGCAGTACTTC; CDR3aa: CATSKSAGQGAPEQYF
j_gene: TRBJ1-5; v_gene: TRBV7-2; d_gene: NA; CDR3nt: TGTGCCAGCAGCCCGGACGGGGGGGTGAACAATCAGCCCCAGCATTTT; CDR3aa: CASSPDGGVNNQPQHF
j_gene: TRBJ1-6; v_gene: TRBV6-1; d_gene: NA; CDR3nt: TGTGCCAGCAGTGACGAGGAAACTTATAATTCACCCCTCCACTTT; CDR3aa: CASSDEETYNSPLHF